This T cell receptor beta chain emerged from a study of response to subunit inactivated influenza vaccine (dated by TCRdb to between 2018 and 2020). Broadly, across the study: The study used deep quantitative T cell receptor repertoire profiling to track responses to a trivalent subunit inactivated influenza vaccine.

From the cysteine through the phenylalanine, the CDR3 covers 14 amino acids. The DNA shown is the 42-base CDR3, in frame from base 1. From a lookup of the germline V gene, CDR1 and CDR2 are SGHVS and FQNEAQ. Trimming at the junction amounts to 3 bases on V and 3 bases on J, and the germline ends lie 11 bases apart. This clonotype was seen a handful of times. The antigen it binds to is not known. No base-level quality is on record; no much larger clone is a single base apart. Beyond this particular receptor, the publication reports: The authors suggested that each seasonal influenza vaccination may recruit only a limited number of new T cells.

Library preparation was by RT-PCR. Sequencing relied on an Illumina HiSeq 2500. TCRdb applied fastp at Q25 and MiXCR to the public reads, then kept only in-frame beta chains. For every CDR3 protein sequence, its rows merge into one entry that carries the most common genes and DNA. The sample table holds hundreds of thousands of distinct CDR3 sequences, of which roughly 27% were seen once. Over 1.5% of the sample comes from the top ten. Sample: CD4+ T cells sorted from PBMCs, taken roughly 5 days after vaccination. This sequence originates from a man in his forties or fifties who received an inactivated influenza vaccine. Donor details come from another sample of the same person, matched by shared clones. Here the chain combines TRBV7-8 and TRBJ1-2; the D segment cannot be called with confidence. The CDR3 in this case is CASSFTRADYGYTF. The DNA sequence is as follows: TGTGCCAGCAGCTTTACGCGGGCTGACTATGGCTACACCTTC.